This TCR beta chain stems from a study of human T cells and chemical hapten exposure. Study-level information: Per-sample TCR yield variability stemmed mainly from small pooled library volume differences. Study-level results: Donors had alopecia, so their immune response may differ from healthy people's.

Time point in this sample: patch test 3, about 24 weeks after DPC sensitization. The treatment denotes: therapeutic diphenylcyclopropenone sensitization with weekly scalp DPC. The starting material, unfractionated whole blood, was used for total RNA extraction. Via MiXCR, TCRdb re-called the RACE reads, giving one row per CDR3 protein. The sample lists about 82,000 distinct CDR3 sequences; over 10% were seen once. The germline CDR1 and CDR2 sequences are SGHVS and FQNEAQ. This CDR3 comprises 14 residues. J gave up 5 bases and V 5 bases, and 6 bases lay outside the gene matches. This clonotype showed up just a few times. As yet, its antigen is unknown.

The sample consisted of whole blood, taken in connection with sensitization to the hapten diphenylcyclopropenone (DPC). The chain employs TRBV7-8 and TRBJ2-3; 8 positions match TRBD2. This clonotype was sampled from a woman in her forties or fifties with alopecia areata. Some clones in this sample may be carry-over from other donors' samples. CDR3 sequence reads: CASSTGLGGDTQYF. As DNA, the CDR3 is TGTGCCAGCAGCACGGGACTAGGTGGAGATACGCAGTATTTT.